The 29 T cell receptor beta chains below all came from one sample that was sequenced in a study of shared clonotypes between healthy human individuals. Libraries were prepared by immunoSEQ multiplex PCR; TCRdb keeps only in-frame clonotypes and omits some of them. The sample records approximately 940,000 clones, 76% being singletons. The sequencing input was memory CD4+ T cells sorted from blood. Described subset: CD45RA-negative fraction. The receptors here all came from a man between 18 and 29 years old in good health.

This chain connects TRBV6-6 to TRBJ2-7; the D is unclear. Trimming shortened V by 6 bases and J by 9 bases, and 21 bases separated the two germline ends. The CDR3 covers 14 residues. Germline assignment: CDR1 MNHNY and CDR2 SVGAGI (reference sequence). Here the CDR3 reads CASSRSYSKVAQYF. CDR3 sequence (DNA): TGTGCCAGCAGCCGCTCGTACAGTAAAGTAGCGCAGTACTTC.

This chain connects TRBV11-2 to TRBJ1-3, with TRBD1 identical over 7 bases. V shed 3 bases, J shed 3 bases, and the junction held 8 bases outside the gene matches. This CDR3 has 16 residues. Germline V gene lookup returns CDR1 SGHAT and CDR2 FQNNGV. CDR3 region: CASSLAGQKNGNTIYF. Here the CDR3 DNA reads TGTGCCAGCAGCTTGGCGGGACAGAAGAATGGAAACACCATATATTTT.

The chain uses TRBV6-5 and TRBJ2-5, with 13 bases that match TRBD2. Trimming took 6 bases from V and 5 from J; bases not matched to a gene: 3. Per the germline V gene, CDR1 is MNHEY and CDR2 is SVGAGI. The CDR3 runs to 14 residues. The CDR3 DNA sequence: TGTGCCAGCAGGAAACTAGCGGGGGGGGAGACCCAGTACTTC. It is translated as CASRKLAGGETQYF.

The chain combines TRBV29-1 with TRBJ2-7, with 10 bases lining up with TRBD2. The CDR3 has 12 amino acids. In germline, CDR1 is SQVTM, CDR2 ANQGSEA. The CDR3, as DNA: TGCAGTGCGGGACTAGCGAGCTACGAGCAGTACTTC. Amino acid sequence: CSAGLASYEQYF.

The rearrangement links TRBV6-1 to TRBJ2-5, with 7 bases aligning to TRBD1. The CDR3 has 15 residues. CDR1 and CDR2 from the germline V gene are MNHNS and SASEGT. V shed 5 bases, J shed 1 base, and the junction held 7 bases outside the gene matches. The CDR3 sequence: CASSTGVRVQETQYF. CDR3 nucleotides: TGTGCCAGCAGTACAGGGGTCAGAGTCCAAGAGACCCAGTACTTC.

This chain joins TRBV30 and TRBJ1-2; 8 bases align to TRBD1. The J segment lost 4 bases and the V segment lost 2 bases, leaving 3 bases of the junction unmatched. Germline CDR1 GTSNPN, CDR2 SVGIG (reference sequence). This CDR3 spans 13 amino acids. The CDR3 DNA reads as TGTGCCTGGAGTCGACAGGGGCCCTATGGCTACACCTTC. It translates to CAWSRQGPYGYTF. Based on the CDR3 plus reference TRBV30 and TRBJ1-2, the full variable domain is SQTIHQWPATLVQPVGSPLSLECTVEGTSNPNLYWYRQAAGRGLQLLFYSVGIGQISSEVPQNLSASRPQDRQFILSSKKLLLSDSGFYLCAWSRQGPYGYTFGSGTRLTVV.

CDR3 sequence reads: CASRPGQYYGYTF. The CDR3 coding sequence is TGTGCCAGCAGACCGGGACAGTACTATGGCTACACCTTC. The rearrangement joins TRBV27 to TRBJ1-2; 7 nucleotides agree with TRBD1. J lost 3 bases, V lost 6 bases, and 4 bases had no gene match. CDR1 is MNHEY, CDR2 SMNVEV, per germline (reference sequence). This CDR3 is 13 amino acids long.

The chain has TRBV7-9 and TRBJ2-7; 8 bases are shared with TRBD2. From germline, CDR1 is SEHNR and CDR2 FQNEAQ (reference sequence). V was pared by 4 bases and J by 2 bases, with 10 bases of the junction left unmatched. The CDR3 is 16 amino acids. The CDR3 sequence is CASSSYGLAAPYEQYF. The CDR3 DNA follows: TGTGCCAGCAGCTCTTACGGACTAGCTGCCCCCTACGAGCAGTACTTC.

Here the CDR3 reads CASSTTGGAYNSPLHF. In DNA, the CDR3 is TGTGCCAGTAGTACCACAGGGGGTGCATATAATTCACCCCTCCACTTT. This sequence joins TRBV19 and TRBJ1-6; 8 nucleotides align to TRBD1. J lost 4 bases, V lost 4 bases, and 6 bases had no gene match. CDR1 LNHDA and CDR2 SQIVND come from the germline V gene (reference sequence). The CDR3 totals 16 residues.

The gene calls are TRBV7-2 and TRBJ1-5, with a tentative D call TRBD1 (6 bases). Germline V gene data show CDR1 as SGHTA and CDR2 as FQGNSA. V lost 2 bases and J lost 7, with 21 bases in between. This CDR3 region has 17 residues. CDR3 DNA: TGTGCCAGCAGCTTACTGTCGTGGGGACAAGGCTTACAGCCCCAGCATTTT. It codes for CASSLLSWGQGLQPQHF.

This clone was observed a few times. The rearrangement uses TRBV4-2 and TRBJ1-5; D remains ambiguous. The CDR3 sequence is 15 residues long. The germline gives CDR1 LGHNA, CDR2 YNFKEQ. Trimming pared 3 bases from V and 3 bases from J, leaving 12 bases between. The CDR3 DNA reads TGTGCCAGCAGCCAGGCTCGGACGGTCAATCAGCCCCAGCATTTT. It is translated as CASSQARTVNQPQHF.

The J gene is TRBJ2-1, the V gene TRBV7-9; D may be TRBD1 (6 bases). Trimming took off 1 base at V and 7 bases at J, with 11 bases between the two ends. CDR3 size: 14 residues. Germline V gives CDR1 SEHNR, CDR2 FQNEAQ (reference sequence). The CDR3 DNA sequence: TGTGCCAGCAGCTTAGAGGGGGTGCGGAATGAGCAGTTCTTC. Protein sequence: CASSLEGVRNEQFF. Filled out from reference TRBV7-9 and TRBJ2-1, the complete variable domain reads DTGVSQNPRHKITKRGQNVTFRCDPISEHNRLYWYRQTLGQGPEFLTYFQNEAQLEKSRLLSDRFSAERPKGSFSTLEIQRTEQGDSAMYLCASSLEGVRNEQFFGPGTRLTVL.

The rearrangement uses TRBV5-1 and TRBJ2-7; D is unresolved. This CDR3 spans 12 amino acids. The V gene lost 7 bases and the J gene lost 7 bases, with 15 bases spanning the gap. The germline CDR1 and CDR2 sequences are SGHRS and YFSETQ. CDR3 amino acids: CASGEGSWEQYF. CDR3 sequence (DNA): TGCGCCAGCGGGGAAGGGTCCTGGGAGCAGTACTTC.

V gene TRBV4-2 combines with J gene TRBJ2-5, with D unclear. TRBJ2-7 matches the DNA end more closely, so the J call is doubtful. The CDR3 sequence is 13 residues long. Germline CDR1 LGHNA, CDR2 YNFKEQ. The CDR3 bases are TGTGCCAGCAGCCGCAACCCATCTGGCGAGCAGTACTTC. It codes for CASSRNPSGEQYF.

Of note for this clone: Relative to the germline gene, one junction end is altered; a read error may explain this. V is TRBV29-1 and J is TRBJ1-2; tentatively, D is TRBD1 (5 bases). This CDR3 comprises 12 residues. The germline V gene encodes CDR1 SQVTM and CDR2 ANQGSEA. CDR3 region: CSVEDGHLGAFF. CDR3 sequence (DNA): TGCAGCGTTGAAGATGGTCACCTTGGGGCCTTCTTC.

This rearrangement joins TRBV10-3 to TRBJ2-5; tentatively, D is TRBD1 (6 bases). The CDR3 has 14 amino acids. Trimming left V 5 bases short and J 5 bases short, with 15 bases between. Germline V gene sequence: CDR1 ENHRY, CDR2 SYGVKD. The CDR3 DNA reads TGTGCCATCAGTAAGCAGGGGTCAAGGGAGACCCAGTACTTC. This codes for CAISKQGSRETQYF.

This chain uses TRBV5-6 with TRBJ2-7; no clear D gene. Trimming shortened V by 6 bases and J by 0 bases, and 10 bases separated the two germline ends. This CDR3 contains 13 residues. Per germline, CDR1 SGHDT and CDR2 YYEEEE. In nucleotides, the CDR3 is TGTGCCAGCAATCAATTCGACTCCTACGAGCAGTACTTC. Translated, it gives CASNQFDSYEQYF.

This clone was observed at least ten times. The chain combines TRBV6-5 with TRBJ1-2; a possible D gene is TRBD1 (5 bases). Germline CDR1 reads MNHEY; CDR2 reads SVGAGI. V lost 4 bases, J lost 4 bases, and 13 bases lay in between. The CDR3 runs to 14 residues. The CDR3 DNA reads as TGTGCCAGCAGTTCGGACATTTCCGTCTATGGCTACACCTTC. This gives the protein CASSSDISVYGYTF.

The chain combines TRBV2 with TRBJ1-2, with 10 nucleotides matching TRBD1. Germline CDR1 and CDR2: SNHLY and FYNNEI. The J segment lost 7 bases and the V segment lost 6 bases, leaving 11 bases of the junction unmatched. The CDR3 covers 15 residues. CDR3 region: CASRETRTGGVGYTF. CDR3 sequence (DNA): TGTGCCAGCAGAGAAACCCGGACAGGGGGGGTTGGCTACACCTTC.

The rearrangement uses TRBV5-1 and TRBJ2-1; D may be TRBD1 or TRBD2 (6 bases each). The germline V gene encodes CDR1 SGHRS and CDR2 YFSETQ. CDR3 length equals 14 residues. Trimming stripped 0 bases from V and 10 bases from J, with 14 bases between. DNA for the CDR3: TGCGCCAGCAGCTTGGCTCGTACAGGGAGGGAGCAGTTCTTC. Translating gives CASSLARTGREQFF.

This clone has just a few counts. CDR3 DNA: TGTGCCAGCAGTCCGGGACAGGTCACCACTCAAGAGACCCAGTACTTC. Its protein is CASSPGQVTTQETQYF. The chain employs TRBV28 and TRBJ2-5; 8 bases agree with TRBD1. Germline CDR1 and CDR2: MDHEN and SYDVKM. The junction had 10 bases not matched to a gene; V was cut back by 5 bases and J by 2 bases. The CDR3 consists of 16 residues.

This chain uses TRBV7-3 with TRBJ1-6, with TRBD1 identical over 8 bases. J lost 8 bases, V lost 5 bases, and 11 bases had no gene match. The CDR3 sequence is 16 residues long. Germline lookup yields CDR1 SGHTA and CDR2 FQGTGA. CDR3 residues: CASSPGPGQGDSPLHF. CDR3 coding DNA: TGTGCCAGCAGCCCTGGCCCCGGACAGGGAGATTCACCCCTCCACTTT. The full variable domain, completed using reference TRBV7-3 and TRBJ1-6, is GAGVSQTPSNKVTEKGKYVELRCDPISGHTALYWYRQSLGQGPEFLIYFQGTGAADDSGLPNDRFFAVRPEGSVSTLKIQRTERGDSAVYLCASSPGPGQGDSPLHFGNGTRLTVT.

This chain joins TRBV30 and TRBJ1-6; 9 bases line up with TRBD1. Trimming at V came to 3 bases and at J to 11 bases, leaving 11 bases not matched to a gene. CDR3 length equals 15 residues. Germline CDR1 GTSNPN, CDR2 SVGIG (reference sequence). The CDR3 bases are TGTGCCTGGAGCGATTGGGACAGGGATTTTCCACCCCTCCACTTT. It codes for CAWSDWDRDFPPLHF.

The V and J genes are TRBV28 and TRBJ1-1; weak D call: TRBD1 (6 bases). Trimming stripped 2 bases from V and 4 bases from J, with 11 bases between. The CDR3 covers 14 residues. Germline V gene lookup returns CDR1 MDHEN and CDR2 SYDVKM. The CDR3: CASSLLDRFTEAFF. The CDR3, as DNA: TGTGCCAGCAGTTTACTTGACAGGTTCACTGAAGCTTTCTTT.

This clone was found a few times. J is TRBJ2-4 and V is TRBV5-6; possible D gene TRBD2, 6 bases. CDR3 length: 15 amino acids. Germline loops: CDR1 SGHDT, CDR2 YYEEEE. The germline V and J ends were trimmed by 2 bases and 0 bases, with 9 bases remaining between them. DNA for the CDR3: TGTGCCAGCAGCTTTAGCGGCCTAGCCAAAAACATTCAGTACTTC. As protein: CASSFSGLAKNIQYF. The complete variable domain, with remaining parts taken from reference TRBV5-6 and TRBJ2-4, reads DAGVTQSPTHLIKTRGQQVTLRCSPKSGHDTVSWYQQALGQGPQFIFQYYEEEERQRGNFPDRFSGHQFPNYSSELNVNALLLGDSALYLCASSFSGLAKNIQYFGAGTRLSVL.

The chain couples TRBV30 to TRBJ1-1, with no clear D. This CDR3 has 13 residues. Germline V CDR1 and CDR2: GTSNPN, SVGIG (reference sequence). Trimming left V 5 bases short and J 1 base short, with 11 bases between. CDR3 DNA sequence: TGTGCCTGGCACCGGCAGGCGAACACTGAAGCTTTCTTT. It translates to CAWHRQANTEAFF.

This chain links TRBV7-2 with TRBJ2-2; the D gene is possibly TRBD2 (6 bases). Germline V lookup: CDR1 SGHTA, CDR2 FQGNSA. V dropped 6 bases and J dropped 7 bases, with 15 bases sitting between them. CDR3 size: 14 residues. CDR3 loop: CASREGGKDGELFF. The CDR3 nucleotides read TGTGCCAGCAGAGAAGGCGGGAAGGACGGGGAGCTGTTTTTT.

This clone was picked up a small number of times. The chain links TRBV9 to TRBJ2-7; D is uncertain. V was cut by 0 bases and J by 7 bases, with 8 bases left in between. Per the germline V gene, CDR1 is SGDLS and CDR2 is YYNGEE. The CDR3 extends over 12 amino acids. The CDR3 nucleotides read TGTGCCAGCAGCGTAGTAGTTTGGGAGCAGTACTTC. Translating it yields CASSVVVWEQYF.

As to this clone: One junction end does not reproduce the germline sequence, and a read error may be involved. The chain is built from TRBV7-9 and TRBJ1-3, with a tentative D call TRBD1 (5 bases). Per the germline V gene, CDR1 is SEHNR and CDR2 is FQNEAQ (reference sequence). This CDR3 has 14 amino acids. CDR3 sequence (DNA): TGTGCCAGCAGCTCACTAGGGGCTGGAGACACCATATATTTT. Translating it yields CASSSLGAGDTIYF.